These 8 T cell receptor beta chains were sequenced from one sample in a study of blood T cells in healthy people across ages. Primers used in a second PCR of about 7 to 12 cycles were a sample-barcoded 5' primer and a J-beta primer mix. TCRdb reanalysed the 5' RACE reads using MiXCR and keeps one entry per CDR3 protein. The sample has 500,000 to 700,000 distinct CDR3 sequences, about 30% seen once. Input material: blood. The receptors here all came from a woman older than 75 in good health.

In this sample, this clonotype turned up once. The rearrangement joins TRBV11-1 to TRBJ2-5, with D perhaps matching TRBD2 (5 bases). V shed 0 bases and J shed 7 bases, with 12 bases lying between them. This CDR3 has 14 residues. The germline gives CDR1 SGHAT, CDR2 FQDESV (reference sequence). The CDR3 loop is CASSLAEGVGTQYF. DNA of the CDR3: TGTGCCAGCAGCTTAGCAGAGGGAGTGGGGACCCAGTACTTC.

This clonotype appeared a few times. The chain recombines TRBV2 with TRBJ1-5; possibly TRBD1 for D (6 bases). In germline, CDR1 is SNHLY, CDR2 FYNNEI. The V and J ends lost 9 bases and 3 bases respectively, with 12 bases between them. The length of the CDR3 is 13 residues. CDR3 sequence reads: CARRRGDNQPQHF. In DNA, the CDR3 is TGTGCCAGGAGGAGGGGGGACAATCAGCCCCAGCATTTT. Supplemented by reference TRBV2 and TRBJ1-5, the full variable domain reads EPEVTQTPSHQVTQMGQEVILRCVPISNHLYFYWYRQILGQKVEFLVSFYNNEISEKSEIFDDQFSVERPDGSNFTLKIRSTKLEDSAMYFCARRRGDNQPQHFGDGTRLSIL.

As regards this clonotype: A much more abundant neighbour one base away suggests this may be a read error. The chain is built from TRBV20-1 and TRBJ2-5; D is undetermined. CDR3 length equals 12 residues. Germline V gives CDR1 DFQATT, CDR2 SNEGSKA (reference sequence). Trimming shortened V by 7 bases and J by 4 bases, and 13 bases separated the two germline ends. The CDR3 here is CSVTPNPETQYF. The CDR3 DNA follows: TGCAGTGTTACCCCCAACCCAGAGACCCAGTACTTC.

Comment on this clonotype: At one end the junction does not follow the germline gene, possibly because of a read error. The chain recombines TRBV9 with TRBJ1-1; the match to TRBD1 covers 11 bases. Germline assignment: CDR1 SGDLS and CDR2 YYNGEE. The CDR3 is 15 residues long. Here the CDR3 DNA reads TGTACCAGCAGCGTTGGACAGGGGGCGAACACTGAAGCTTTCTTT. Translated: CTSSVGQGANTEAFF.

In this sample, this clonotype turned up a few times. V usage is TRBV28 and J usage is TRBJ1-5; D uncertain. Trimming left V 5 bases short and J 1 base short, with 12 bases between. There are 15 residues in the CDR3. Germline V lookup: CDR1 MDHEN, CDR2 SYDVKM. The CDR3 spells CASSKLLGSNQPQHF. CDR3 coding DNA: TGTGCCAGCAGTAAACTTCTCGGGAGCAATCAGCCCCAGCATTTT.

The sample holds many counts of this clonotype. This chain uses TRBV20-1 with TRBJ2-3; 11 bases match TRBD2. Per the germline V gene, CDR1 is DFQATT and CDR2 is SNEGSKA (reference sequence). The CDR3 is 13 residues long. The CDR3 DNA follows: TGCAGCCCGACTAGCGGGGTCACAGATACGCAGTATTTT. Residues: CSPTSGVTDTQYF.

As to this clonotype: The CDR3 does not close with the conserved phenylalanine or tryptophan, likely indicating a read error. It is unclear where the CDR3 begins or ends on the DNA, so no DNA is shown, and the CDR3 is as TCRdb lists it. The CDR3 is CASSQGGPPTMSSSS. This chain links TRBV7-6 with TRBJ2-1; the listed D gene, TRBD1, was not tested against the DNA. The germline gives CDR1 SGHVS, CDR2 FNYEAQ. The CDR3 extends over 15 residues, inclusive of both ends.

This clonotype was seen repeatedly, ten times or more. The V and J genes are TRBV7-8 and TRBJ1-2; D might be TRBD1 (5 bases). In germline, CDR1 is SGHVS, CDR2 FQNEAQ. V was clipped by 1 base and J by 8 bases, with 17 bases between them. CDR3 size: 15 residues. CDR3 sequence reads: CASSLDRTSDRGYTF. The CDR3 nucleotides are TGTGCCAGCAGCTTAGACAGGACTTCGGATCGCGGCTACACCTTC.